The T cell receptor (beta chain) described here comes from a study of response to subunit inactivated influenza vaccine. General study points: That few new T cells are recruited by each seasonal influenza vaccination was the authors' suggestion.

As for this clonotype: Its specificity is not known.

Each CDR3 protein gets one entry after TCRdb re-called the RT-PCR reads with MiXCR. The profile shows about 480,000 distinct CDR3 sequences, approximately 10% of them singletons. The CDR3 contains 14 residues. Germline CDR1 SGHRS, CDR2 YFSETQ. Trimming pared 4 bases from V and 8 bases from J, leaving 16 bases between. V gene TRBV5-1 combines with J gene TRBJ2-4; D is possibly TRBD2 (5 bases). The material sequenced was PBMCs from blood, taken roughly 47 days after vaccination. The source of this sequence is a man aged 50-60 years who received an inactivated influenza vaccine. The CDR3 region has the DNA TGCGCCAGCAGCCGGGGTCGGGTTTCCGACATTCAGTACTTC. Residues: CASSRGRVSDIQYF.